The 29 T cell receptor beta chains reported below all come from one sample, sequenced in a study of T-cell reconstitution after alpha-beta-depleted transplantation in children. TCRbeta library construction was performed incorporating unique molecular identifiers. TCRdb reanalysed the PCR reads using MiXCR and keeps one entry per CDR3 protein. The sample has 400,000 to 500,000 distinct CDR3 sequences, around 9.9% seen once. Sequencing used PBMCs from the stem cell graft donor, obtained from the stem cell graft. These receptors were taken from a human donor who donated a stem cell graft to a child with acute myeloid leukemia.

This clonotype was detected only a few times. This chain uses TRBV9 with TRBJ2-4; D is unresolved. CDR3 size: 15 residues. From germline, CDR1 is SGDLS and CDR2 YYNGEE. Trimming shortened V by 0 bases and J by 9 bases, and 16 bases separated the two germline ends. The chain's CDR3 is CASSVEGLAETIQYF. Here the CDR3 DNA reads TGTGCCAGCAGCGTAGAGGGTTTAGCCGAGACCATTCAGTACTTC.

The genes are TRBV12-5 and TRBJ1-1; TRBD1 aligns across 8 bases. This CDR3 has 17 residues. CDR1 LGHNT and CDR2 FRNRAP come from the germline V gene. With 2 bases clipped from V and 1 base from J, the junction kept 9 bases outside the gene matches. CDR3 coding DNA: TGTGCTAGTGGTTTGCCCTCGACCGGGACAGGGAACACTGAAGCTTTCTTT. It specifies CASGLPSTGTGNTEAFF. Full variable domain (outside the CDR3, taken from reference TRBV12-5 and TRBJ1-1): DARVTQTPRHKVTEMGQEVTMRCQPILGHNTVFWYRQTMMQGLELLAYFRNRAPLDDSGMPKDRFSAEMPDATLATLKIQPSEPRDSAVYFCASGLPSTGTGNTEAFFGQGTRLTVV.

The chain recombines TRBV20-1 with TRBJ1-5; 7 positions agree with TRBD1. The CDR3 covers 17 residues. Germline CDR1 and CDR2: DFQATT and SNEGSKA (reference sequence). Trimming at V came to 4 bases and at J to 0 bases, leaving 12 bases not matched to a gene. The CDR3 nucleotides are TGCAGTGCTACCTACGGAAACAGGGGTTCTAGCAATCAGCCCCAGCATTTT. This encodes CSATYGNRGSSNQPQHF.

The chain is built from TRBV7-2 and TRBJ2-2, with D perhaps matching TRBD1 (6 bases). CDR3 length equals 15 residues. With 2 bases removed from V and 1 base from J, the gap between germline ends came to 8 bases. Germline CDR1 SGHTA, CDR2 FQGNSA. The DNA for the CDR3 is TGTGCCAGCAGCTTACAGGGACAGAACACCGGGGAGCTGTTTTTT. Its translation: CASSLQGQNTGELFF.

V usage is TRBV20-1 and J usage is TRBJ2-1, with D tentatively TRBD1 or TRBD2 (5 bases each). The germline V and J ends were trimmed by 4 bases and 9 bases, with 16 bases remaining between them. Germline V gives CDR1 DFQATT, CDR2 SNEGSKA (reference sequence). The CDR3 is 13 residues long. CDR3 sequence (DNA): TGCAGTGCTAACGTGTTGGGGGTTGGTGAGCAGTTCTTC. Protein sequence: CSANVLGVGEQFF.

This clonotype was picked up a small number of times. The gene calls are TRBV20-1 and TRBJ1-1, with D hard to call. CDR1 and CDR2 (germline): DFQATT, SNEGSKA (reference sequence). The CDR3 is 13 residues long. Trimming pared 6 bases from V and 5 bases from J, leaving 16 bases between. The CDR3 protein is CSARSPLPTEAFF. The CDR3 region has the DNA TGCAGTGCCCGTTCTCCTCTCCCGACTGAAGCTTTCTTT.

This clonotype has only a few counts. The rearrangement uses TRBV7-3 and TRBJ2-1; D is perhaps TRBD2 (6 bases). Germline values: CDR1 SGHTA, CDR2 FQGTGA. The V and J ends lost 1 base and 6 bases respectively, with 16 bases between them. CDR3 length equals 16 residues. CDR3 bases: TGTGCCAGCAGCTTAAATCCGGGGGACCCACCCAATGAGCAGTTCTTC. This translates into CASSLNPGDPPNEQFF. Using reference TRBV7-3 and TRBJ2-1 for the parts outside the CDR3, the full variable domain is GAGVSQTPSNKVTEKGKYVELRCDPISGHTALYWYRQSLGQGPEFLIYFQGTGAADDSGLPNDRFFAVRPEGSVSTLKIQRTERGDSAVYLCASSLNPGDPPNEQFFGPGTRLTVL.

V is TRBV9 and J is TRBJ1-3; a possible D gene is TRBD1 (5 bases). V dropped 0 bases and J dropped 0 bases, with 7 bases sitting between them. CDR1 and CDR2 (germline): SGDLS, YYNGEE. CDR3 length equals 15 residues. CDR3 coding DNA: TGTGCCAGCAGCGTAGTCGACAGCTCTGGAAACACCATATATTTT. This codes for CASSVVDSSGNTIYF.

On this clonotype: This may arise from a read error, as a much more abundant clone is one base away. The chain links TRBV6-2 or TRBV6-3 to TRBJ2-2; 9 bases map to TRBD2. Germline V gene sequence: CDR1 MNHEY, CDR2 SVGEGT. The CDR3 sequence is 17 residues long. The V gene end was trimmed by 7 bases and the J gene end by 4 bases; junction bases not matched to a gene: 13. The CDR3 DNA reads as TGTGCCAGCACTAAAGGACTAGCGAGGTCTCTCACCGGGGAGCTGTTTTTT. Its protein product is CASTKGLARSLTGELFF.

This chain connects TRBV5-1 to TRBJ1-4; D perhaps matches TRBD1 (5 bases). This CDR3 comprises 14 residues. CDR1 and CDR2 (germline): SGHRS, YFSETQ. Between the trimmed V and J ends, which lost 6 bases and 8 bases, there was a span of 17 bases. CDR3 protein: CASTGDGPWEKLFF. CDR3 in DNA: TGCGCCAGCACGGGGGACGGCCCGTGGGAAAAACTGTTTTTT.

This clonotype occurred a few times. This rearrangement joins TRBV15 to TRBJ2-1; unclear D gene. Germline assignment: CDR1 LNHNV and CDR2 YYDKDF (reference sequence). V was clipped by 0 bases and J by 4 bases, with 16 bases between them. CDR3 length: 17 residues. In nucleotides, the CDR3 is TGTGCCACCAGCAGAGATTTAACTACTCCGGCGTACAATGAGCAGTTCTTC. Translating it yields CATSRDLTTPAYNEQFF.

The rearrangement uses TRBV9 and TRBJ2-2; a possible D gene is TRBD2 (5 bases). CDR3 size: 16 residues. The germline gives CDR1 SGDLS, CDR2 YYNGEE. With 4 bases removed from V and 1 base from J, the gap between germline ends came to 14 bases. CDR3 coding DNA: TGTGCCAGCAGCCTTCATCGAGCGGTGAACACCGGGGAGCTGTTTTTT. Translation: CASSLHRAVNTGELFF.

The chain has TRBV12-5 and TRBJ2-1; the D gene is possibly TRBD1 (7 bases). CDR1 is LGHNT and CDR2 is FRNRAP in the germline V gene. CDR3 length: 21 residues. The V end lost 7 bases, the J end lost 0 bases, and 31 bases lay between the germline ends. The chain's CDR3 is CASAWEEKGQQQTSSYNEQFF. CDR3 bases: TGTGCTAGTGCTTGGGAGGAAAAGGGACAGCAACAGACCAGCTCCTACAATGAGCAGTTCTTC.

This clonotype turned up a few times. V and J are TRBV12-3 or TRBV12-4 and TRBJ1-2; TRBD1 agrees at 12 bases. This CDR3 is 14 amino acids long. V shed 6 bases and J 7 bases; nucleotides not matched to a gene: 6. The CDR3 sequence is CASSRGQGAFGYTF. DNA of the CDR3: TGTGCCAGCAGCCGGGGACAGGGGGCCTTTGGCTACACCTTC.

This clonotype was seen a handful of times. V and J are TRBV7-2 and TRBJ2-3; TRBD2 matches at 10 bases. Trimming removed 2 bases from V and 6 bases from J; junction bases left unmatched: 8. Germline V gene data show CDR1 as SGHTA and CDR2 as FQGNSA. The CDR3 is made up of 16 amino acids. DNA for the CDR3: TGTGCCAGCAGCTTAAATAGCGGGAGGCCCACGGATACGCAGTATTTT. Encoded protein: CASSLNSGRPTDTQYF.

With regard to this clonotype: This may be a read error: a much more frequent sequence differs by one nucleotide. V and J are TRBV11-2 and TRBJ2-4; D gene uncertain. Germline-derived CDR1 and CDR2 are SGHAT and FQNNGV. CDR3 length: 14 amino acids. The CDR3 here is CASSLNPAKNVQYF. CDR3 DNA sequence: TGTGCCAGCAGCTTAAACCCAGCCAAAAACGTTCAGTACTTC.

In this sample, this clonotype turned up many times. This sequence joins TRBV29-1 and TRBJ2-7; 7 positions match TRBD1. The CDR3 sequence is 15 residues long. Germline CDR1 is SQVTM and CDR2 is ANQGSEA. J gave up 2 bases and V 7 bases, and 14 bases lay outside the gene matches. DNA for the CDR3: TGCAGCGCCCCCGCGTTCGGGACAGAACCCTACGAGCAGTACTTC. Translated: CSAPAFGTEPYEQYF.

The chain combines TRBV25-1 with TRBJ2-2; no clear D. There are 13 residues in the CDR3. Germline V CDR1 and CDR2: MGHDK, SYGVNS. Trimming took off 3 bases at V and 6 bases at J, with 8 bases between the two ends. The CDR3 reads CASSDPFSGELFF. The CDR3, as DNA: TGTGCCAGCAGTGATCCGTTTTCCGGGGAGCTGTTTTTT.

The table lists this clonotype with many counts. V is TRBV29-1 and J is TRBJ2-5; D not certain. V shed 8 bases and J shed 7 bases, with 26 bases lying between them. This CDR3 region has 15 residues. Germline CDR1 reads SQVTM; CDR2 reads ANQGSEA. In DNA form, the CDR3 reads TGCAGCACCTTAACGCGACGGCCTGGGATGTGGACCCAGTACTTC. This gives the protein CSTLTRRPGMWTQYF.

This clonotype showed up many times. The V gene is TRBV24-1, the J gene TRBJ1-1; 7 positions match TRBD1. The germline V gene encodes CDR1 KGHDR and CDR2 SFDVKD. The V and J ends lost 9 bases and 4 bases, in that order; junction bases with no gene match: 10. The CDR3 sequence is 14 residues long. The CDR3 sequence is CATAGGRESTEAFF. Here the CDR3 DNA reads TGTGCCACCGCAGGGGGGAGGGAATCCACTGAAGCTTTCTTT.

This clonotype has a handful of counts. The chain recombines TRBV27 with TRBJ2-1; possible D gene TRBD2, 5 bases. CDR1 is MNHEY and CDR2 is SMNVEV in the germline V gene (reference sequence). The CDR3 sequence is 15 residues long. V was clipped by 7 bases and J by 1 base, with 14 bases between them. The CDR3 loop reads CASKVPSGSYNEQFF. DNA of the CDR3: TGTGCCAGCAAAGTGCCTTCGGGATCCTACAATGAGCAGTTCTTC.

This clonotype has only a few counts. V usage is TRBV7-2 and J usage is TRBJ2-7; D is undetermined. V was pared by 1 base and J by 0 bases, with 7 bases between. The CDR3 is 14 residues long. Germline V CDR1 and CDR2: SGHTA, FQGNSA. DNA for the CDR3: TGTGCCAGCAGCTTAGATCAGAGCTCCTACGAGCAGTACGTC. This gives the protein CASSLDQSSYEQYV.

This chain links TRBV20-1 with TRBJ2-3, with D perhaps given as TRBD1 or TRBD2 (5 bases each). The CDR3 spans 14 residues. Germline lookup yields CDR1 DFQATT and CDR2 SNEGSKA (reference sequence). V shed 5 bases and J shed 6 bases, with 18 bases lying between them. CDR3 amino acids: CSARDPAGSDTQYF. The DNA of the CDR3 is TGCAGTGCTCGGGACCCGGCGGGTTCGGATACGCAGTATTTT.

The CDR3 reads CASSAGGLAGYNEQFF. The CDR3 DNA sequence: TGCGCCAGCAGCGCAGGAGGACTAGCGGGTTACAATGAGCAGTTCTTC. J is TRBJ2-1 and V is TRBV5-1; 11 bases fit TRBD2. Losses at the gene ends were 4 bases for V and 4 bases for J; bases not matched to a gene: 7. The germline V gene has CDR1 SGHRS and CDR2 YFSETQ. This CDR3 region has 16 residues.

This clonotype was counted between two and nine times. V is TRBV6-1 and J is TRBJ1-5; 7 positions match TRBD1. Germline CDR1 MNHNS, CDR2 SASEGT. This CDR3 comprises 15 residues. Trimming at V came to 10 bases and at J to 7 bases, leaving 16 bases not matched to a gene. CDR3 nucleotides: TGTGCCACCAGGGGGAGGAGGGGGGCAAAGCAGCCCCAGCATTTT. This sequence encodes CATRGRRGAKQPQHF.

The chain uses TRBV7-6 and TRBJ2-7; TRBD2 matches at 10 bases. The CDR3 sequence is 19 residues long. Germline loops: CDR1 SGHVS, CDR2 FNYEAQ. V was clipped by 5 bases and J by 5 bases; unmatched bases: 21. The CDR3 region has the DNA TGTGCCAGCAGCCTTCTCCCCATCTCACTAGCGGGGCCCGCGGACGAGCAGTACTTC. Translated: CASSLLPISLAGPADEQYF. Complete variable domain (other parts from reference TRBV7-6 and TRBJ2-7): GAGVSQSPRYKVTKRGQDVALRCDPISGHVSLYWYRQALGQGPEFLTYFNYEAQQDKSGLPNDRFSAERPEGSISTLTIQRTEQRDSAMYRCASSLLPISLAGPADEQYFGPGTRLTVT.

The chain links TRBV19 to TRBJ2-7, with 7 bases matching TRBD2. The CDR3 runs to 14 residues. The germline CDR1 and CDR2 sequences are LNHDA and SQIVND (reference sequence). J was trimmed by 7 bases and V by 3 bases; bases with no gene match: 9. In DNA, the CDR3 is TGTGCCAGTAGTATGTCTAGCGGACCTATTGAGCAGTACTTC. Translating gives CASSMSSGPIEQYF.

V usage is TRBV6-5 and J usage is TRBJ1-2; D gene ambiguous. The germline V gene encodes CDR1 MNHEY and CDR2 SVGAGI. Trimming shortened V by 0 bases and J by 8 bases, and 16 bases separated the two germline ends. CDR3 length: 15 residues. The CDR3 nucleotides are TGTGCCAGCAGTTACTCGGCGTTAGCGCTCGGGGGCTACACCTTC. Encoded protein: CASSYSALALGGYTF.

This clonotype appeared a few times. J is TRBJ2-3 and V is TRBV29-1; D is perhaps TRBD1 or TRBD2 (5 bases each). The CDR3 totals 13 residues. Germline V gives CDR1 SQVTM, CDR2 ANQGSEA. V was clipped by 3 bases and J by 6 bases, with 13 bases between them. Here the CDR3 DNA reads TGCAGCGTTGATTCCGGGGCAGGGGATACGCAGTATTTT. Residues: CSVDSGAGDTQYF.